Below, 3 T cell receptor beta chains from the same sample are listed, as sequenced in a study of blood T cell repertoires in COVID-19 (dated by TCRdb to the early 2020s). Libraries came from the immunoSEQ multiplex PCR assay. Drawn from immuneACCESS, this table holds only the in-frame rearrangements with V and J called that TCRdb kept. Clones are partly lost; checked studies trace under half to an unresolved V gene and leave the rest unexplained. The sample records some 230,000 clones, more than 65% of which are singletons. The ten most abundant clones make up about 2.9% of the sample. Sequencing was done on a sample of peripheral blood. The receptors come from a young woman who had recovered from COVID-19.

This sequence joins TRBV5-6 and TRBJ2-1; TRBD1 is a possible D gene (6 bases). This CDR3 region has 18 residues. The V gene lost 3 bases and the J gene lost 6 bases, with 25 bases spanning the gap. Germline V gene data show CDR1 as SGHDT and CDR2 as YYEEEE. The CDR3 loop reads CASSSLTGPALIFNEQFF. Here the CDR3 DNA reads TGTGCCAGCAGCTCTCTTACAGGGCCAGCCCTCATCTTCAATGAGCAGTTCTTC.

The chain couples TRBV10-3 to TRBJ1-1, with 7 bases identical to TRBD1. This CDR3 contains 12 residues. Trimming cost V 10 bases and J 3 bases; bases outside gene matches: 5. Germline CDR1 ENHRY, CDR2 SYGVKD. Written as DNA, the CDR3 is TGTGCCACCCGGACAGGAGACACTGAAGCTTTCTTT. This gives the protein CATRTGDTEAFF.

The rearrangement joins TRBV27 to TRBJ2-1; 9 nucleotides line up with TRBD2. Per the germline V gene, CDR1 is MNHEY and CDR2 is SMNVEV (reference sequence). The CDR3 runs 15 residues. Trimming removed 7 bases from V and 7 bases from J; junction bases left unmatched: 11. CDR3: CASIGLTSGQNEQFF. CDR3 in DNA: TGTGCCAGCATAGGTTTGACTAGCGGACAGAATGAGCAGTTCTTC.